The subject of this entry is one TCR beta chain. Per the original data handling: Amplification from reference gene primers served as the basis for estimated nucleated cell counts. Only in-frame clones appear in the TCRdb table, and some are missing; sequencing was by immunoSEQ multiplex PCR. V, J and clone size are those of that table, while D and trimming were read from the DNA. The data contain approximately 380,000 clones, approximately 90% of them singletons. The V segment lost 5 bases and the J segment 3 bases; nucleotides outside the gene matches: 5. Germline V CDR1 and CDR2: SGHRS, YFSETQ. The CDR3 spans 14 residues. The data were taken from a study of blood T cell repertoires in COVID-19.

The rearrangement links TRBV5-1 to TRBJ2-3; TRBD2 agrees at 8 bases. The sample consisted of PBMCs or T cells enriched from blood (not recorded which). This clonotype originated in a young woman who had recovered from COVID-19. The CDR3 region is CASSGGLETDTQYF. The CDR3 DNA reads TGCGCCAGCAGTGGGGGACTAGAAACAGATACGCAGTATTTT.